Reported below is one T cell receptor (beta chain). Its antigen is unknown. In the PCR, 60 Vbeta and 13 Jbeta primers were used. Generated by immunoSEQ multiplex PCR, the TCRdb table keeps only in-frame clones and is missing some. The sample contains around 54,000 clones, approximately 86% of which appear only once. The sample is drawn from a study of cytomegalovirus exposure and HLA in healthy donors. The study, taken as a whole, reports: Earlier analysis yielded a pattern in which most TCR beta V segments were productive about 87% or about 30% of the time. For most TCR sequences rarity was the rule, although some public TCRs occurred in many donors. Relative to equally common others, HLA-associated TCR beta chains showed greater clonal expansion in a later analysis.

Specimen: PBMCs. The clonotype comes from a woman between 18 and 30 years old in good health and CMV-seronegative.

DNA for the CDR3: TGTGCCAGCAGTGATAGTACCGACACCGGGGAGCTGTTTTTT. Amino acid sequence: CASSDSTDTGELFF. The chain links TRBV6-4 to TRBJ2-2; D gene ambiguous. The CDR3 loop spans 14 amino acids. Trimming pared 3 bases from V and 3 bases from J, leaving 8 bases between. From germline, CDR1 is MRHNA and CDR2 SNTAGT.